Listed below are T cell receptor beta chains from one sample, sequenced in a study of blood T cell repertoires in COVID-19. TCRdb's table, derived via immunoSEQ multiplex PCR, lists solely in-frame clones and lacks some. The profile shows 220,000 or so clones, around 83% of them singletons. Sequencing used peripheral blood. Receptor source: a woman aged 80 or over with COVID-19, enrolled during active disease. Each CDR3 is given with its conserved first and last residue. The D gene is left open where the match is weak. A row's size may be missing; if present it is once, few, many or a size class.

clone_size,v_call,j_call,d_call,cdr3_nt,cdr3_aa
NA,TRBV12-3/TRBV12-4,TRBJ2-5,NA,TGTGCCAGCAGTTTAGGGCCGGGAATATCGTACTTC,CASSLGPGISYF
NA,TRBV5-1,TRBJ2-5,NA,TGCGCCAGCAGCCACGGTGAGACCCAGTACTTC,CASSHGETQYF
NA,TRBV19,TRBJ1-4,NA,TGTGCCAGTAGTCCCCGAGGGGGTGGCAACGAAAAACTGTTTTTT,CASSPRGGGNEKLFF
NA,TRBV29-1,TRBJ1-2,TRBD1,TGCAGCGTTCGGGACAGGGGAGGGTATAGCTACACCTTC,CSVRDRGGYSYTF
NA,TRBV2,TRBJ1-1,NA,TGTGCCAGCAGTGAAATGGGGGGGGGCACTGAAGCTTTCTTT,CASSEMGGGTEAFF
NA,TRBV19,TRBJ2-1,TRBD2,TGTGCCACCCAAGGAGCGGGAGGGCCGAATGAGCAGTTCTTC,CATQGAGGPNEQFF
NA,TRBV5-1,TRBJ1-2,TRBD1,TGCGCCAGCAGCCAGGGACAGAACTATGGCTACACCTTC,CASSQGQNYGYTF
NA,TRBV18,TRBJ1-2,NA,TGTGCCAGCTCAGCCGACCAGGGGTCTAGGGGCTACACCTTC,CASSADQGSRGYTF
NA,TRBV28,TRBJ2-7,TRBD2,TGTGCCAGCATCGCTAGCGGGAGCCACGAGCAGTACTTC,CASIASGSHEQYF
few,TRBV29-1,TRBJ2-2,NA,TGCAGCACCGAAGGGGGTACCGGGGAGCTGTTTTTT,CSTEGGTGELFF
NA,TRBV28,TRBJ2-7,NA,TGTGCCAGCACCTCTTTGGGCTTCCTCTCCTACGAGCAGTACTTC,CASTSLGFLSYEQYF
NA,TRBV24-1,TRBJ1-1,NA,TGTGCCACCAGTGACCCTTCTCGCACTGAAGCTTTCTTT,CATSDPSRTEAFF
NA,TRBV5-4,TRBJ2-5,NA,TGTGCCAGCAGCTTTCGACAGGTCCAAGAGACCCAGTACTTC,CASSFRQVQETQYF
NA,TRBV11-1,TRBJ2-5,TRBD1,TGTGCCAGCAGCTTGGACAGGGCTGAGACCCAGTACTTC,CASSLDRAETQYF
NA,TRBV19,TRBJ2-1,TRBD2,TGTGCCACCCGCAAAACCGGGACTAGCAATGAGCAGTTCTTC,CATRKTGTSNEQFF
once,TRBV2,TRBJ2-7,NA,TGTGCCAGCAGTCCTAGACCGGGGGACGGAGGCTACGAGCAGTACTTC,CASSPRPGDGGYEQYF
NA,TRBV28,TRBJ1-3,TRBD1,TGTGCCAGCAGCTCCCGACAGGGAGTGGGAAGGCTTGGGGGAAACACCATATATTTT,CASSSRQGVGRLGGNTIYF
NA,TRBV7-2,TRBJ2-2,TRBD2,TGTGCCAGCAGCTTACACGCGGGAGAACCCGCCCGGGAGCTGTTTTTT,CASSLHAGEPARELFF
NA,TRBV7-2,TRBJ2-7,TRBD1,TGTGCCAGCAGCTCGGGACAGCGCTACGAGCAGTACTTC,CASSSGQRYEQYF
once,TRBV11-2,TRBJ2-7,TRBD2,TGTGCCAGCAGGCGTACCGGGACTACACCCTACGAGCAGTACTTC,CASRRTGTTPYEQYF
NA,TRBV5-1,TRBJ1-1,NA,TGCGCCAGCAGCTTGTCCCCTGACGCGGCCACTGAAGCTTTCTTT,CASSLSPDAATEAFF
NA,TRBV7-3,TRBJ2-5,TRBD1,TGTGCCAGCAGCTACAGGGGGAGACTACAAGAGACCCAGTACTTC,CASSYRGRLQETQYF
NA,TRBV7-9,TRBJ1-2,NA,TGTGCCAGCAGTCGGGGGGGTCAGGAAGCGAACTATGGCTACACCTTC,CASSRGGQEANYGYTF
NA,TRBV13,TRBJ1-3,NA,TGTGCCAGCAGCATCTACAGGGAGCTGAGGAACACCATATATTTT,CASSIYRELRNTIYF
many,TRBV6-5,TRBJ1-1,TRBD1,TGTGCCAGCAGCCCGGGACAGAGGGGGGCTTTCTTT,CASSPGQRGAFF
NA,TRBV5-1,TRBJ2-5,NA,TGCGCCAGCAGCTTGGTCGGCATCCCCACGGGGGAGACCCAGTACTTC,CASSLVGIPTGETQYF
NA,TRBV12-2,TRBJ2-7,NA,TGTGCAAGTCGCTTGGACACGTACGAGCAGTACTTC,CASRLDTYEQYF
NA,TRBV3-1/TRBV3-2,TRBJ2-7,NA,TGTGCCAGCAGCCTGGGGGGGCTCGGGGAGCAGTACTTC,CASSLGGLGEQYF
NA,TRBV5-1,TRBJ2-1,TRBD1,TGCGCCAGCAGCTACAAATCCGGGACAGGGGGGTTTAATGAGCAGTTCTTC,CASSYKSGTGGFNEQFF
NA,TRBV29-1,TRBJ2-3,TRBD2,TGCAGCGTTGTGTTCGGACTAGCACTGAATACGCAGTATTTT,CSVVFGLALNTQYF
few,TRBV30,TRBJ1-5,NA,TGTGCCTGGAGTTTTGGTACGGGCAATCAGCCCCAGCATTTT,CAWSFGTGNQPQHF
NA,TRBV24-1,TRBJ1-1,NA,TGTGCCACCAGTTCTAGTTCATCGAACACTGAAGCTTTCTTT,CATSSSSSNTEAFF
NA,TRBV6-5,TRBJ1-1,TRBD1,TGTGCCAGCAGTTCGGGACAGGGAAGGACTGAAGCTTTCTTT,CASSSGQGRTEAFF
NA,TRBV6-5,TRBJ1-2,TRBD1,TGTGCCAGCAGTTTAACCGGGACAGCGAAGTATGGCTACACCTTC,CASSLTGTAKYGYTF
NA,TRBV19,TRBJ1-1,TRBD1,TGTGCCAGTAGTTCCCTTCAGGGGGCGCGGACTGAAGCTTTCTTT,CASSSLQGARTEAFF
NA,TRBV4-1,TRBJ1-1,NA,TGCGCCAGCAGCCAAGATAGTAGCCAGTCCACTGAAGCTTTCTTT,CASSQDSSQSTEAFF
NA,TRBV11-3,TRBJ2-5,TRBD2,TGTGCCAGCAGCCCGAACGCGGGGGGGGTCGGTGGAGAGACCCAGTACTTC,CASSPNAGGVGGETQYF
many,TRBV4-1,TRBJ2-3,TRBD2,TGCGCCAGCACCTCAAAGGCTAGCGGGGGGGCAGATACGCAGTATTTT,CASTSKASGGADTQYF
NA,TRBV30,TRBJ1-2,NA,TGTGCCTGGACCACTCCCACCACGGTTCGAGTCTACACCTTC,CAWTTPTTVRVYTF
NA,TRBV3-1/TRBV3-2,TRBJ1-5,NA,TGTGCCAGCAGCCAAGGCGACAAAATGCCCCAGCATTTT,CASSQGDKMPQHF
few,TRBV5-5,TRBJ2-2,NA,TGTGCCAGCAGCTTGGTTCTCAACACCGGGGAGCTGTTTTTT,CASSLVLNTGELFF
NA,TRBV27,TRBJ1-5,NA,TGTGCCAGCAGTTTCATCTGGGGGGGCGGCAATCAGCCCCAGCATTTT,CASSFIWGGGNQPQHF
NA,TRBV28,TRBJ1-1,NA,TGTGCCAGCAGTTTAGACAGAAGGCAGCTGACAGCTTTCTTT,CASSLDRRQLTAFF
NA,TRBV30,TRBJ1-1,NA,TGTGCCTGGAAACAGCAGGGAGGGACTGAAGCTTTCTTT,CAWKQQGGTEAFF
NA,TRBV28,TRBJ2-3,TRBD1,TGTGCCAGCAGTTCCCCGGGACAGATACTCACAGATACGCAGTATTTT,CASSSPGQILTDTQYF
NA,TRBV29-1,TRBJ1-1,NA,TGCAGCGCCTTGCAGGGGATCACTGAAGCTTTCTTT,CSALQGITEAFF